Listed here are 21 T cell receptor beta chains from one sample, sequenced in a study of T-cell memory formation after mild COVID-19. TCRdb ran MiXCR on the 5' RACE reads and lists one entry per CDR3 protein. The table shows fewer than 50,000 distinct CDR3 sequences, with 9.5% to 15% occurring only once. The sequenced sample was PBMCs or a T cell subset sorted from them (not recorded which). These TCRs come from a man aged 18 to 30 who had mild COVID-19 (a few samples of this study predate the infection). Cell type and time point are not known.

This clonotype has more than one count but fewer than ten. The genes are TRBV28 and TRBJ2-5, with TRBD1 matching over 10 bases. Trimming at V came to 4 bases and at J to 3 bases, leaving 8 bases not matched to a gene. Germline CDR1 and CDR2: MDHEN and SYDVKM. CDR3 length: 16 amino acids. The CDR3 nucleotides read TGTGCCAGCAGTTATCCCGTCGGGACAGGGGAAGAGACCCAGTACTTC. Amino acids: CASSYPVGTGEETQYF.

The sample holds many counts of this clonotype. CDR3 coding DNA: TGTGCCAGCAGCATCTGGACTTCTAGCACAGATACGCAGTATTTT. Residues: CASSIWTSSTDTQYF. The V gene is TRBV5-6, the J gene TRBJ2-3, with a weak D call TRBD2 (5 bases). The CDR3 is 15 residues long. Trimming cost V 4 bases and J 0 bases, with 12 bases left between them. Germline-derived CDR1 and CDR2 are SGHDT and YYEEEE. Supplemented by reference TRBV5-6 and TRBJ2-3, the full variable domain reads DAGVTQSPTHLIKTRGQQVTLRCSPKSGHDTVSWYQQALGQGPQFIFQYYEEEERQRGNFPDRFSGHQFPNYSSELNVNALLLGDSALYLCASSIWTSSTDTQYFGPGTRLTVL.

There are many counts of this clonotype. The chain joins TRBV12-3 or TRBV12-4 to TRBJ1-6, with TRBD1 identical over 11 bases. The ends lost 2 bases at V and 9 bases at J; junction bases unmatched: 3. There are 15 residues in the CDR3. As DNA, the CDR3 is TGTGCCAGCAGTTTACGGACAGGGGGCGTTTCACCCCTCCACTTT. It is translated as CASSLRTGGVSPLHF.

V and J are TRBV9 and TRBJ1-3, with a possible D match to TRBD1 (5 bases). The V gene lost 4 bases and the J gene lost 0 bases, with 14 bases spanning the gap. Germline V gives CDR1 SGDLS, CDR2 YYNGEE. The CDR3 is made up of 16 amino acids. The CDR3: CASSPFEGSSGNTIYF. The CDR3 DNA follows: TGTGCCAGCAGCCCATTCGAGGGGAGCTCTGGAAACACCATATATTTT. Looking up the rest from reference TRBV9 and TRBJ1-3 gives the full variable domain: DSGVTQTPKHLITATGQRVTLRCSPRSGDLSVYWYQQSLDQGLQFLIQYYNGEERAKGNILERFSAQQFPDLHSELNLSSLELGDSALYFCASSPFEGSSGNTIYFGEGSWLTVV.

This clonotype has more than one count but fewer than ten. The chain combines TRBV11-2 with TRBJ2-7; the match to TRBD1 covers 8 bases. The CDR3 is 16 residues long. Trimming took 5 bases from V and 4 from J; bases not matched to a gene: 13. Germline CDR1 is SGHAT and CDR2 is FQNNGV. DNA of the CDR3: TGTGCCAGCAGCCGACTCACCGGACAGGGACCGTACGAGCAGTACTTC. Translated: CASSRLTGQGPYEQYF.

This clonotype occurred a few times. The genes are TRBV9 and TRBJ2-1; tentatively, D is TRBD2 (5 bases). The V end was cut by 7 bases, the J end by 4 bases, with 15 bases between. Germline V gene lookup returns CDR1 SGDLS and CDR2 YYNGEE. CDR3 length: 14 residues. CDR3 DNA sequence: TGTGCCAGCGGAGGATACAGCACTTACAATGAGCAGTTCTTC. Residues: CASGGYSTYNEQFF.

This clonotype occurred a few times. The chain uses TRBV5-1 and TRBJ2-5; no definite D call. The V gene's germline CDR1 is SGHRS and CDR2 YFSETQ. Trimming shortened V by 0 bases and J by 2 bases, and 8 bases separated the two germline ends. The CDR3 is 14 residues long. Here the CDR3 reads CASSLALQQETQYF. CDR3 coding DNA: TGCGCCAGCAGCTTGGCCTTACAGCAAGAGACCCAGTACTTC. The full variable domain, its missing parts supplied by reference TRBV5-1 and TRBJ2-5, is KAGVTQTPRYLIKTRGQQVTLSCSPISGHRSVSWYQQTPGQGLQFLFEYFSETQRNKGNFPGRFSGRQFSNSRSEMNVSTLELGDSALYLCASSLALQQETQYFGPGTRLLVL.

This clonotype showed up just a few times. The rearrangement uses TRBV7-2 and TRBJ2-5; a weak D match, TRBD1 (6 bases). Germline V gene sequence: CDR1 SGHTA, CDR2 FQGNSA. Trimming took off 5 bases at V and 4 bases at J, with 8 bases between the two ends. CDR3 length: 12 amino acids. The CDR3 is CASSQGIETQYF. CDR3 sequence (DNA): TGTGCCAGCAGCCAGGGGATAGAGACCCAGTACTTC.

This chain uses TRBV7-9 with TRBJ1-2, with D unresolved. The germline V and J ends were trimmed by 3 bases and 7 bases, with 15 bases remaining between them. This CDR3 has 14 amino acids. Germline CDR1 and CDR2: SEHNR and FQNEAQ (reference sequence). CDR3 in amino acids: CASSFGSEIGGYTF. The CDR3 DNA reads TGTGCCAGCAGCTTTGGAAGCGAAATTGGTGGCTACACCTTC.

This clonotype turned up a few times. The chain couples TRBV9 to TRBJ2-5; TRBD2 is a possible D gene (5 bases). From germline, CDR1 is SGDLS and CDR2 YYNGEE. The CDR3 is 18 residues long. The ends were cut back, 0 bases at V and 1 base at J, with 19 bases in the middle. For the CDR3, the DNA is TGTGCCAGCAGCGTAGGTGTCTTGATCGACGGAGGCCAAGAGACCCAGTACTTC. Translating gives CASSVGVLIDGGQETQYF.

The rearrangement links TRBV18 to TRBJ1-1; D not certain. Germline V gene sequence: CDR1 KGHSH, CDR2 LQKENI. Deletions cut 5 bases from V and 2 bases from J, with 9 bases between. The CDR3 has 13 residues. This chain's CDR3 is CASSSQANTEAFF. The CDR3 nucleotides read TGTGCCAGCTCAAGTCAGGCTAACACTGAAGCTTTCTTT.

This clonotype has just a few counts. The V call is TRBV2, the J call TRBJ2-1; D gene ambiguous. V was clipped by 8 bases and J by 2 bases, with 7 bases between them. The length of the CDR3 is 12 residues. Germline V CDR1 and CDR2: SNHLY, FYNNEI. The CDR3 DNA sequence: TGTGCCAGCTTCGATCCCTACAATGAGCAGTTCTTC. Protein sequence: CASFDPYNEQFF.

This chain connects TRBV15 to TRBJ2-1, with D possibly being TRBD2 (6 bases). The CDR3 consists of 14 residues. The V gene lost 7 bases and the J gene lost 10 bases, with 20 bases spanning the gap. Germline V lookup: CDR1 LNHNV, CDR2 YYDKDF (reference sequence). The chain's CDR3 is CATILAGSGKEQFF. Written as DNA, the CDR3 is TGTGCCACCATTTTGGCGGGATCAGGGAAGGAGCAGTTCTTC.

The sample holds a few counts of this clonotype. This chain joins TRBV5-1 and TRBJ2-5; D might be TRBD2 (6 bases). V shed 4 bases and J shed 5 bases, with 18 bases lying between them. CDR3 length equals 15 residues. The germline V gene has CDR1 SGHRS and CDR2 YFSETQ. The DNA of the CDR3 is TGCGCCAGCAGCCCGAGGGAGGCAGGTTGGGAGACCCAGTACTTC. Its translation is CASSPREAGWETQYF.

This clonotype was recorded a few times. CDR3 bases: TGTGCCAGCAGATCTGACAGAACTACGCAGTATTTT. Its protein product is CASRSDRTTQYF. J is TRBJ2-3 and V is TRBV5-6; D perhaps matches TRBD1 (5 bases). The germline CDR1 and CDR2 sequences are SGHDT and YYEEEE. The CDR3 loop spans 12 amino acids. V lost 5 bases, J lost 8 bases, and 12 bases lay in between.

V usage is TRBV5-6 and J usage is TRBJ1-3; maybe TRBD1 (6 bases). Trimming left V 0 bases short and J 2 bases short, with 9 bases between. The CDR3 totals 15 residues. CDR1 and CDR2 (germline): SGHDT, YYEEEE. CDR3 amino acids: CASSLGPGAGNTIYF. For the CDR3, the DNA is TGTGCCAGCAGCTTGGGGCCAGGGGCTGGAAACACCATATATTTT. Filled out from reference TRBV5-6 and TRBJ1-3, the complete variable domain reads DAGVTQSPTHLIKTRGQQVTLRCSPKSGHDTVSWYQQALGQGPQFIFQYYEEEERQRGNFPDRFSGHQFPNYSSELNVNALLLGDSALYLCASSLGPGAGNTIYFGEGSWLTVV.

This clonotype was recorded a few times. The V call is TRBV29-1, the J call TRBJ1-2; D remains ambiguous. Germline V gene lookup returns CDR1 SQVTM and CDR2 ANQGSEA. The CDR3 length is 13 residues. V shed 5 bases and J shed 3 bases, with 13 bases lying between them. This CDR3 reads CSVRSERYYGYTF. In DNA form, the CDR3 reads TGCAGCGTTCGGAGCGAACGATACTATGGCTACACCTTC.

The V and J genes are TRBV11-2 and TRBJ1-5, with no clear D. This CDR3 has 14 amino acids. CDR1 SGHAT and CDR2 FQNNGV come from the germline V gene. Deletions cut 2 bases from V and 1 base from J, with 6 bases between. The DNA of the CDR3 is TGTGCCAGCAGCTTAAGGCGGAGCAATCAGCCCCAGCATTTT. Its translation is CASSLRRSNQPQHF. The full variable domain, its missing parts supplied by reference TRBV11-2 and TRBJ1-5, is EAGVAQSPRYKIIEKRQSVAFWCNPISGHATLYWYQQILGQGPKLLIQFQNNGVVDDSQLPKDRFSAERLKGVDSTLKIQPAKLEDSAVYLCASSLRRSNQPQHFGDGTRLSIL.

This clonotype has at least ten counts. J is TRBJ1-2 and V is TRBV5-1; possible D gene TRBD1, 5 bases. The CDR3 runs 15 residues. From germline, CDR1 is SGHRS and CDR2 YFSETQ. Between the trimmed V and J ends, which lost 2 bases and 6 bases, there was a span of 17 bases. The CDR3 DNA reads TGCGCCAGCAGCTTTGGCGCAGGGCAAGGAAATGGCTACACCTTC. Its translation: CASSFGAGQGNGYTF.

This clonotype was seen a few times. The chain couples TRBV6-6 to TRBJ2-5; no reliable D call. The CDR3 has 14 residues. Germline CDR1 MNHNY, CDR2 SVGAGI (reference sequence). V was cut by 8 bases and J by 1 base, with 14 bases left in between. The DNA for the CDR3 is TGTGCCAGCCGGCACGACCCGGCCCAAGAGACCCAGTACTTC. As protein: CASRHDPAQETQYF.

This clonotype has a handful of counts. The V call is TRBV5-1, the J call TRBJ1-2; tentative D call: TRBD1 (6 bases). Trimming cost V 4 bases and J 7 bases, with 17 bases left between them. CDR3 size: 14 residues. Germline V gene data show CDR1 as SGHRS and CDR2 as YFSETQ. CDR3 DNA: TGCGCCAGCAGCGTAACATCGGGGGGCCGTGGCTACACCTTC. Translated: CASSVTSGGRGYTF.